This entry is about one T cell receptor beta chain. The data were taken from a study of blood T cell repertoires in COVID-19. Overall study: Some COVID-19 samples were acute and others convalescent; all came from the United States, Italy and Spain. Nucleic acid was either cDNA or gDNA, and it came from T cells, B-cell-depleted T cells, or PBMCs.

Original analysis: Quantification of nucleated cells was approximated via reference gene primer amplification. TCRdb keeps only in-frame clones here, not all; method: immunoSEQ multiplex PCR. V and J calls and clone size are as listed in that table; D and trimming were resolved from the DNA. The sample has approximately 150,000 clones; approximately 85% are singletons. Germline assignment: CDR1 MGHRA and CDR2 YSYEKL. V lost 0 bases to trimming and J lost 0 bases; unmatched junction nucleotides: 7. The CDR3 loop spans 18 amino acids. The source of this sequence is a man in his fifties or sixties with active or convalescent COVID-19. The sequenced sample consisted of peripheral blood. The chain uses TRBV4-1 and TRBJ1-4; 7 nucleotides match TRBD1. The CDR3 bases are TGCGCCAGCAGCCAAGAAAGGAGCAGGGGGGCAACTAATGAAAAACTGTTTTTT. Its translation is CASSQERSRGATNEKLFF.